The 14 T cell receptor beta chains below all came from one sample that was sequenced in a study of blood T cell repertoires in COVID-19. Sequencing was performed with immunoSEQ multiplex PCR; in TCRdb, only in-frame clones are kept and a portion is missing. The sample has around 250,000 clones, approximately 91% seen once; the top ten hold 0.95% to 1.5%. The sequenced material came from PBMCs or T cells enriched from blood (not recorded which). The receptors originated from a human donor in a cohort exposed to, infected with or recovered from COVID-19 (not recorded which). The donor label of this sample is uncertain.

Written as DNA, the CDR3 is TGTGCCAGCAGTTACAGAGCTTATAGCAATCAGCCCCAGCATTTT. It yields the protein CASSYRAYSNQPQHF. The J gene is TRBJ1-5, the V gene TRBV27; D gene uncertain. This CDR3 has 15 amino acids. Germline V gene sequence: CDR1 MNHEY, CDR2 SMNVEV (reference sequence). V was pared by 4 bases and J by 0 bases, with 10 bases between.

This chain joins TRBV7-9 and TRBJ2-1; 8 bases fit TRBD2. The CDR3 spans 10 residues. The germline V gene has CDR1 SEHNR and CDR2 FQNEAQ (reference sequence). The trim removed 11 bases at V and 9 bases at J, leaving 3 bases unmatched. CDR3 protein: CAGTSGEQFF. CDR3 DNA sequence: TGTGCCGGAACTAGCGGTGAGCAGTTCTTC.

The chain links TRBV12-3 or TRBV12-4 to TRBJ1-1; a weak D match, TRBD1 (6 bases). CDR3 length: 12 residues. With 5 bases removed from V and 7 bases from J, the gap between germline ends came to 11 bases. CDR3 DNA: TGTGCCAGCAGTACAGGGATCGTTGAAGCTTTCTTT. Translation gives CASSTGIVEAFF.

The gene calls are TRBV12-3 or TRBV12-4 and TRBJ1-3, with no clear D. V was clipped by 6 bases and J by 0 bases, with 6 bases between them. This CDR3 region has 13 residues. The CDR3 protein is CASRAFSGNTIYF. The CDR3 DNA sequence: TGTGCCAGCAGGGCTTTCTCTGGAAACACCATATATTTT.

The genes are TRBV15 and TRBJ2-7; possibly TRBD1 for D (8 bases). The CDR3 loop spans 17 amino acids. Trimming pared 0 bases from V and 9 bases from J, leaving 24 bases between. Per the germline V gene, CDR1 is LNHNV and CDR2 is YYDKDF (reference sequence). CDR3 in DNA: TGTGCCACCAGCAGAGACATAACAGGGGGGGTAGATACGAGGCAGTACTTC. Residues: CATSRDITGGVDTRQYF.

The CDR3 bases are TGTGCCATCGAAAGGACAGGGTTTGGCAATGAGCAGTTCTTC. It is translated as CAIERTGFGNEQFF. The rearrangement joins TRBV10-3 to TRBJ2-1; 8 bases align to TRBD1. The CDR3 loop spans 14 amino acids. From germline, CDR1 is ENHRY and CDR2 SYGVKD. Losses at the gene ends were 8 bases for V and 6 bases for J; bases not matched to a gene: 9.

The chain couples TRBV19 to TRBJ2-5; a weak D match, TRBD1 (6 bases). Looked up from germline, CDR1 is LNHDA and CDR2 is SQIVND (reference sequence). The CDR3 is made up of 16 amino acids. Trimming cost V 6 bases and J 5 bases, with 22 bases left between them. CDR3 nucleotides: TGTGCCAGTAGCCGCCCGCCTGGGGACAAAGGGGAGACCCAGTACTTC. Its protein product is CASSRPPGDKGETQYF.

This chain joins TRBV7-9 and TRBJ2-7; the D gene is possibly TRBD1 (6 bases). The CDR3 covers 14 residues. The germline gives CDR1 SEHNR, CDR2 FQNEAQ (reference sequence). V was shortened by 5 bases and J by 3 bases, with 14 bases between the two germline ends. CDR3 loop: CASSPTGILYEQYF. CDR3 nucleotides: TGTGCCAGCAGCCCCACAGGGATTCTCTACGAGCAGTACTTC.

The chain uses TRBV29-1 and TRBJ2-3, with D possibly being TRBD1 (6 bases). Germline CDR1 reads SQVTM; CDR2 reads ANQGSEA. CDR3 length equals 12 residues. The V gene lost 6 bases and the J gene lost 1 base, with 8 bases spanning the gap. Written as DNA, the CDR3 is TGCAGCGTGGGACATCGCACAGATACGCAGTATTTT. Its protein is CSVGHRTDTQYF.

Concerning this clone itself: The conserved closing phenylalanine or tryptophan is absent in this CDR3, likely reflecting a read error. It is unclear where the CDR3 begins or ends on the DNA, so no DNA is shown, and the CDR3 is as TCRdb lists it. The CDR3 is CASSSNPGQGI. The chain is built from TRBV5-8 and TRBJ2-7; the DNA was not used to check the table's D call, TRBD1. The CDR3 region is 11 residues in length, termini included. CDR1 is SGHTS and CDR2 is YDEGEE in the germline V gene.

The rearrangement links TRBV2 to TRBJ2-7; D is perhaps TRBD1 (6 bases). V was clipped by 6 bases and J by 3 bases, with 12 bases between them. This CDR3 region has 13 residues. Per the germline V gene, CDR1 is SNHLY and CDR2 is FYNNEI. The CDR3 loop is CASSDGDNYEQYF. The CDR3 DNA is TGTGCCAGCAGCGACGGGGACAACTACGAGCAGTACTTC. The full variable domain, in which reference TRBV2 and TRBJ2-7 provide the parts outside the CDR3, is EPEVTQTPSHQVTQMGQEVILRCVPISNHLYFYWYRQILGQKVEFLVSFYNNEISEKSEIFDDQFSVERPDGSNFTLKIRSTKLEDSAMYFCASSDGDNYEQYFGPGTRLTVT.

The rearrangement joins TRBV3-1 (or the pseudogene TRBV3-2) to TRBJ1-3, with D possibly being TRBD1 (6 bases). CDR1 and CDR2 from the germline V gene are LGHDT and YNNKEL (reference sequence). Between the trimmed V and J ends, which lost 2 bases and 6 bases, there was a span of 11 bases. The length of the CDR3 is 14 residues. CDR3 bases: TGTGCCAGCAGCCAAAATCGGGGGGCAAACACCATATATTTT. Protein sequence: CASSQNRGANTIYF.

In its sample, this clone was seen a few times. The CDR3, as DNA: TGCGCCAGCAGCCAAGACCCGGGGGGGGTGACTGAAGCTTTCTTT. Translated, it gives CASSQDPGGVTEAFF. V and J are TRBV4-1 and TRBJ1-1, with D perhaps matching TRBD1 (5 bases). Trimming pared 0 bases from V and 5 bases from J, leaving 13 bases between. The CDR3 length is 15 residues. Germline-derived CDR1 and CDR2 are MGHRA and YSYEKL.

Remarks on this clone: The sample has other DNA sequences that encode this CDR3 too. J is TRBJ1-4 and V is TRBV5-5; the D is unclear. Germline assignment: CDR1 SGHKS and CDR2 YYEKEE (reference sequence). This CDR3 is 14 amino acids long. V lost 0 bases and J 5 bases, leaving 8 bases between the germline ends. CDR3 amino acids: CASSLDRRNEKLFF. DNA of the CDR3: TGTGCCAGCAGCTTGGACAGACGAAATGAAAAACTGTTTTTT.